Listed below are T cell receptor beta chains from one sample, sequenced in a study of regulatory T cells in long-lasting Graves disease. One entry per CDR3 protein, called by TCRdb with MiXCR from the multiplex PCR reads. The sample has about 400,000 distinct CDR3 sequences, roughly 15% seen once. These same records also appear under a second study, on T cells in Graves' hyperthyroidism and ophthalmopathy.

The source material was peripheral blood mononuclear cells (PBMCs), sampled at new diagnosis, from a patient treated with antithyroid drugs. Every receptor here comes from a woman aged 40 to 50 with Graves disease. Each CDR3 is given with its conserved first and last residue. Each record gives: J gene, D gene, CDR3 length, V gene, clone size, CDR3 DNA, CDR3 protein. The D gene is left open where the match is weak. Expanded clones are given a class, and other clones once, few, many or no size at all.

j_call: TRBJ2-2; d_call: TRBD1; cdr3_length: 14; v_call: TRBV7-3; clone_size: many; cdr3_nt: TGTGCCAGCAGCTTTACAGGGGGCTCCGGGGAGCTGTTTTTT; cdr3_aa: CASSFTGGSGELFF
j_call: TRBJ2-4; d_call: .; cdr3_length: 13; v_call: TRBV13; clone_size: few; cdr3_nt: TGTGCCAGCAGCTTCCGACAGAAAAACATTCAGTACTTC; cdr3_aa: CASSFRQKNIQYF
j_call: TRBJ2-5; d_call: .; cdr3_length: 15; v_call: TRBV10-2; clone_size: once; cdr3_nt: TGCGCCAGCAGTGAGTCGGCCGGGGACCAAGAGACCCAGTACTTC; cdr3_aa: CASSESAGDQETQYF
j_call: TRBJ2-1; d_call: TRBD1; cdr3_length: 15; v_call: TRBV4-1; clone_size: few; cdr3_nt: TGCGCCAGCAGCCTTGGGACAGGGGGTATGAATGAGCAGTTCTTC; cdr3_aa: CASSLGTGGMNEQFF
j_call: TRBJ1-5; d_call: TRBD1; cdr3_length: 14; v_call: TRBV7-2; clone_size: few; cdr3_nt: TGTGCCAGCAGCGAGGACAGGGGGCCTCAGCCCCAGCATTTT; cdr3_aa: CASSEDRGPQPQHF
j_call: TRBJ2-1; d_call: .; cdr3_length: 12; v_call: TRBV29-1; clone_size: many; cdr3_nt: TGCAGCGTTGAAGATCAGGACAATGAGCAGTTCTTC; cdr3_aa: CSVEDQDNEQFF
j_call: TRBJ2-7; d_call: .; cdr3_length: 13; v_call: TRBV10-1; clone_size: .; cdr3_nt: TGCGCCAGCAGGAAGGTTTCAACCTACGAGCAGTACTTC; cdr3_aa: CASRKVSTYEQYF
j_call: TRBJ2-3; d_call: TRBD2; cdr3_length: 16; v_call: TRBV18; clone_size: many; cdr3_nt: TGTGCCAGCTCACCGGTGACTAGCGGGAGCACAGATACGCAGTATTTT; cdr3_aa: CASSPVTSGSTDTQYF
j_call: TRBJ2-1; d_call: TRBD2; cdr3_length: 17; v_call: TRBV28; clone_size: .; cdr3_nt: TGTGCCAGCAGTTTATCAGCCGGGACTAGCGGATACAATGAGCAGTTCTTC; cdr3_aa: CASSLSAGTSGYNEQFF
j_call: TRBJ1-6; d_call: .; cdr3_length: 14; v_call: TRBV6-1; clone_size: many; cdr3_nt: TGTGCCAGCAGTGAAACGCGGATTAATTCACCCCTCCACTTT; cdr3_aa: CASSETRINSPLHF
j_call: TRBJ1-5; d_call: .; cdr3_length: 12; v_call: TRBV6-1; clone_size: few; cdr3_nt: TGTGCCAGCAGTGACCTGATGGGGGCCCAGCATTTT; cdr3_aa: CASSDLMGAQHF
j_call: TRBJ1-2; d_call: .; cdr3_length: 15; v_call: TRBV6-5; clone_size: .; cdr3_nt: TGTGCCAGCAGTTACTCCGACAGGCCTTTATATGGCTACACCTTC; cdr3_aa: CASSYSDRPLYGYTF
j_call: TRBJ2-1; d_call: .; cdr3_length: 16; v_call: TRBV4-3; clone_size: .; cdr3_nt: TGCGCCAGCAGCCAAGATCGGGTAGGGACATACAATGAGCAGTTCTTC; cdr3_aa: CASSQDRVGTYNEQFF
j_call: TRBJ2-7; d_call: .; cdr3_length: 14; v_call: TRBV20-1; clone_size: few; cdr3_nt: TGCAGTACAACGACGGGACTCTCTTCCTACGAGCAGTACTTC; cdr3_aa: CSTTTGLSSYEQYF
j_call: TRBJ2-7; d_call: TRBD1; cdr3_length: 15; v_call: TRBV6-2/TRBV6-3; clone_size: many; cdr3_nt: TGTGCCAGCAGCCTGACTCGGACAGGTACCTACGAGCAGTACTTC; cdr3_aa: CASSLTRTGTYEQYF
j_call: TRBJ2-1; d_call: .; cdr3_length: 17; v_call: TRBV3-1; clone_size: .; cdr3_nt: TGTGCCAGCAGCCAAGAGGGGGTACGGCTAGCGAAGAATGAGCAGTTCTTC; cdr3_aa: CASSQEGVRLAKNEQFF
j_call: TRBJ1-2; d_call: .; cdr3_length: 13; v_call: TRBV5-8; clone_size: few; cdr3_nt: TGTGCCAGCAGCTTCGTGGGAACCTATGGCTACACCTTC; cdr3_aa: CASSFVGTYGYTF
j_call: TRBJ2-1; d_call: TRBD2; cdr3_length: 17; v_call: TRBV5-1; clone_size: many; cdr3_nt: TGCGCCAGCAGCCAAAGGCCACTAGCGGGAGGGAACAATGAGCAGTTCTTC; cdr3_aa: CASSQRPLAGGNNEQFF
j_call: TRBJ1-3; d_call: .; cdr3_length: 16; v_call: TRBV9; clone_size: .; cdr3_nt: TGTGCCAGCAGCGTAGCGGGACTGCCCTCTGGAAACACCATATATTTT; cdr3_aa: CASSVAGLPSGNTIYF
j_call: TRBJ1-5; d_call: .; cdr3_length: 15; v_call: TRBV5-1; clone_size: few; cdr3_nt: TGCGCCAGCAGCTTGGAACCCATAGGGAATCAGCCCCAGCATTTT; cdr3_aa: CASSLEPIGNQPQHF